The 15 T cell receptor beta chains listed next were all sequenced from one sample in a study of blood T cell repertoires in COVID-19. Clones were read by immunoSEQ multiplex PCR, and TCRdb kept only the in-frame ones, dropping some. The sample records roughly 390,000 clones, about 90% being singletons. The sequenced sample was peripheral blood. Receptor source: a woman aged 25 to 45 with COVID-19, enrolled during active disease.

V and J are TRBV6-5 and TRBJ1-4; possibly TRBD1 for D (6 bases). V was clipped by 6 bases and J by 8 bases, with 13 bases between them. CDR1 MNHEY and CDR2 SVGAGI come from the germline V gene. The CDR3 covers 13 residues. In nucleotides, the CDR3 is TGTGCCAGCAGGACTGGACAGAAAGAAAAACTGTTTTTT. Its translation is CASRTGQKEKLFF.

V is TRBV30 and J is TRBJ1-6; D gene uncertain. Germline CDR1 is GTSNPN and CDR2 is SVGIG (reference sequence). V was shortened by 0 bases and J by 11 bases, with 14 bases between the two germline ends. This CDR3 contains 14 residues. The CDR3 protein is CAWSVGDDFAPLHF. The DNA for the CDR3 is TGTGCCTGGAGTGTAGGAGACGACTTTGCACCCCTCCACTTT.

The chain links TRBV5-1 to TRBJ2-3; 9 bases match TRBD2. In germline, CDR1 is SGHRS, CDR2 YFSETQ. V was clipped by 0 bases and J by 5 bases; unmatched bases: 1. The CDR3 has 14 residues. The CDR3 reads CASSLVLAGDTQYF. The DNA for the CDR3 is TGCGCCAGCAGCTTGGTACTAGCGGGAGATACGCAGTATTTT. Based on the CDR3 plus reference TRBV5-1 and TRBJ2-3, the full variable domain is KAGVTQTPRYLIKTRGQQVTLSCSPISGHRSVSWYQQTPGQGLQFLFEYFSETQRNKGNFPGRFSGRQFSNSRSEMNVSTLELGDSALYLCASSLVLAGDTQYFGPGTRLTVL.

V and J are TRBV19 and TRBJ2-7; D is ambiguous. Germline-derived CDR1 and CDR2 are LNHDA and SQIVND (reference sequence). V lost 5 bases to trimming and J lost 3 bases, with 11 bases between them. The CDR3 contains 13 residues. The CDR3, as DNA: TGTGCCAGTAGTCCCCAGGTGAGCTACGAGCAGTACTTC. It translates to CASSPQVSYEQYF.

The chain combines TRBV4-3 with TRBJ1-1, with TRBD1 matching 7 bases. This CDR3 is 15 amino acids long. J was trimmed by 8 bases and V by 4 bases; bases with no gene match: 13. Looked up from germline, CDR1 is LGHNA and CDR2 is YSLEER. In DNA form, the CDR3 reads TGCGCCAGCAGCCCTCTCCTGGTAGGGACAGCAGAAGCTTTCTTT. It yields the protein CASSPLLVGTAEAFF.

This chain connects TRBV7-9 to TRBJ2-3, with D perhaps TRBD1 or TRBD2 (6 bases each). Germline V gene data show CDR1 as SEHNR and CDR2 as FQNEAQ (reference sequence). The CDR3 spans 13 residues. V was clipped by 8 bases and J by 3 bases, with 12 bases between them. This CDR3 reads CASGRGGTDTQYF. The CDR3 DNA reads as TGTGCCAGCGGCAGGGGAGGTACAGATACGCAGTATTTT.

This clone was seen only once. This chain connects TRBV28 to TRBJ1-1; TRBD1 matches 11 bases. The V and J ends lost 7 bases and 5 bases, in that order; junction bases with no gene match: 9. The CDR3 extends over 15 amino acids. Germline V gene sequence: CDR1 MDHEN, CDR2 SYDVKM. This CDR3 is CASTLAGQGGTEAFF. The CDR3, as DNA: TGTGCCAGCACCCTTGCGGGACAGGGGGGTACTGAAGCTTTCTTT. Complete variable domain (other parts from reference TRBV28 and TRBJ1-1): DVKVTQSSRYLVKRTGEKVFLECVQDMDHENMFWYRQDPGLGLRLIYFSYDVKMKEKGDIPEGYSVSREKKERFSLILESASTNQTSMYLCASTLAGQGGTEAFFGQGTRLTVV.

This clone was counted a single time. The rearrangement links TRBV7-6 to TRBJ2-1, with no clear D. With 1 base removed from V and 6 bases from J, the gap between germline ends came to 16 bases. The CDR3 runs 16 residues. Per the germline V gene, CDR1 is SGHVS and CDR2 is FNYEAQ. This CDR3 is CASSLVHGQAINEQFF. In nucleotides, the CDR3 is TGTGCCAGCAGCTTAGTCCACGGCCAGGCGATCAATGAGCAGTTCTTC. Full variable domain (outside the CDR3, taken from reference TRBV7-6 and TRBJ2-1): GAGVSQSPRYKVTKRGQDVALRCDPISGHVSLYWYRQALGQGPEFLTYFNYEAQQDKSGLPNDRFSAERPEGSISTLTIQRTEQRDSAMYRCASSLVHGQAINEQFFGPGTRLTVL.

V usage is TRBV5-1 and J usage is TRBJ2-5; 8 bases are shared with TRBD1. V dropped 3 bases and J dropped 5; count of bases not matched to a gene: 6. The CDR3 is made up of 14 amino acids. Germline CDR1 reads SGHRS; CDR2 reads YFSETQ. The CDR3 reads CASSSGTGHETQYF. Written as DNA, the CDR3 is TGCGCCAGCAGCTCTGGGACAGGTCATGAGACCCAGTACTTC.

The CDR3 DNA reads TGTGCCAGCAGTTACAGCGGGGTTGGGGCCAACGTCCTGACTTTC. It translates to CASSYSGVGANVLTF. This chain connects TRBV6-5 to TRBJ2-6; 7 bases match TRBD2. Germline assignment: CDR1 MNHEY and CDR2 SVGAGI. Losses at the gene ends were 2 bases for V and 3 bases for J; bases not matched to a gene: 1. The CDR3 runs to 15 residues.

The chain couples TRBV27 to TRBJ1-6; TRBD1 matches 8 bases. The germline gives CDR1 MNHEY, CDR2 SMNVEV (reference sequence). The CDR3 is made up of 15 amino acids. Losses at the gene ends were 3 bases for V and 6 bases for J; bases not matched to a gene: 4. The CDR3, as DNA: TGTGCCAGCAGTTTGACAGGGGAGGGTAATTCACCCCTCCACTTT. Its protein product is CASSLTGEGNSPLHF.

The chain uses TRBV28 and TRBJ2-1; D is ambiguous. Germline V gene data show CDR1 as MDHEN and CDR2 as SYDVKM. CDR3 length: 13 amino acids. Trimming removed 2 bases at V and 6 bases at J, with 8 bases between. CDR3 region: CASSLRRSNEQFF. The DNA of the CDR3 is TGTGCCAGCAGTTTACGACGGAGCAATGAGCAGTTCTTC.

The chain is built from TRBV5-4 and TRBJ1-1; 8 bases align to TRBD1. V trimming: 1 base; J trimming: 10 bases; junction bases outside the gene matches: 3. CDR1 and CDR2 from the germline V gene are SGHNT and YYREEE (reference sequence). The CDR3 is made up of 12 amino acids. CDR3 nucleotide sequence: TGTGCCAGCAGCTTGTCAGGGGGCGGAGCTTTCTTT. It codes for CASSLSGGGAFF.

This rearrangement joins TRBV28 to TRBJ2-2, with 7 bases that match TRBD1. The J segment lost 5 bases and the V segment lost 7 bases, leaving 7 bases of the junction unmatched. The germline gives CDR1 MDHEN, CDR2 SYDVKM. The CDR3 contains 14 residues. CDR3 coding DNA: TGTGCCAGCACCACAGGGGATACAACCGGGGAGCTGTTTTTT. Protein: CASTTGDTTGELFF.

This clone has more than one count but fewer than ten. Other DNA sequences in the same sample also yield this CDR3. The J gene is TRBJ2-2, the V gene TRBV28; 10 nucleotides align to TRBD2. Germline CDR1 reads MDHEN; CDR2 reads SYDVKM. With 6 bases clipped from V and 1 base from J, the junction kept 5 bases outside the gene matches. This CDR3 contains 16 residues. CDR3 amino acids: CASSRLAGMNTGELFF. CDR3 DNA sequence: TGTGCCAGCAGCCGACTAGCGGGCATGAACACCGGGGAGCTGTTTTTT.